This entry describes one T cell receptor (beta chain). The entry originates in a study of monozygotic twins with inflammatory bowel disease. Germline assignment: CDR1 SGHRS and CDR2 YFSETQ. The CDR3 has 12 residues. TCRdb re-called the 5' RACE reads; one entry per CDR3 protein, DNA not given. The listing contains approximately 400,000 distinct CDR3 sequences. Sequencing was carried out using blood. The clonotype comes from a human donor with ulcerative colitis or Crohn's disease, or a healthy co-twin of an affected twin (not recorded which). This chain joins TRBV5-1 and TRBJ2-5; TCRdb names TRBD1, which stays unverified in the absence of DNA. The CDR3 reads CASAQKGETQYF.